A selection of T cell receptor beta chains follows, all from one sample in a study of blood T cell repertoires in COVID-19. Data came from immunoSEQ multiplex PCR; TCRdb stores just in-frame clones and leaves some out. The data show over 85,000 clones, 88% seen once. Sequencing was done on a sample of peripheral blood. The receptors were sampled from an elderly woman with active COVID-19. CDR3s include the opening cysteine and the closing phenylalanine or tryptophan. Each record gives: CDR3 DNA, CDR3 protein, J gene, V gene, D gene, clone size. The D gene is left open where the match is weak. For some rows the clone size is stated as once, few or many, or as a class when expanded; others skip it.

CDR3 DNA: TGTGCCAGCAGCGGGAGTGGCGGGGCCAACGTCCTGACTTTC
CDR3 protein: CASSGSGGANVLTF
J gene: TRBJ2-6
V gene: TRBV4-2
D gene: NA
clone size: NA

CDR3 DNA: TGTGCCAGCAGTTTAAAGGTAGCGGGAAACATTCAGTACTTC
CDR3 protein: CASSLKVAGNIQYF
J gene: TRBJ2-4
V gene: TRBV28
D gene: TRBD2
clone size: once

CDR3 DNA: TGTGCCACTGAAGGCCAAGGAGGATCTGGAAACACCATATATTTT
CDR3 protein: CATEGQGGSGNTIYF
J gene: TRBJ1-3
V gene: TRBV19
D gene: NA
clone size: few

CDR3 DNA: TGTGCTAGTGGGAAAGCCCCAATAGCCTGGGCCTACAATGAGCAGTTCTTC
CDR3 protein: CASGKAPIAWAYNEQFF
J gene: TRBJ2-1
V gene: TRBV12-5
D gene: NA
clone size: NA

CDR3 DNA: TGTGCCAGCAGCCGCCCGAGACAGGGAGCCTCTGGGGCCAACGTCCTGACTTTC
CDR3 protein: CASSRPRQGASGANVLTF
J gene: TRBJ2-6
V gene: TRBV7-9
D gene: TRBD1
clone size: NA

CDR3 DNA: TGTGCCAGTAGGGCTCACTGGACAGGGCCCGGGGAGCTGTTTTTT
CDR3 protein: CASRAHWTGPGELFF
J gene: TRBJ2-2
V gene: TRBV19
D gene: TRBD1
clone size: NA

CDR3 DNA: TGTGCCAGCAGCTTGGGAGGAGATGGGGCCAACGTCCTGACTTTC
CDR3 protein: CASSLGGDGANVLTF
J gene: TRBJ2-6
V gene: TRBV7-9
D gene: NA
clone size: NA

CDR3 DNA: TGTGCCAGCAGCGTAGGGACTCTTCCTGCTTACGAGCAGTACTTC
CDR3 protein: CASSVGTLPAYEQYF
J gene: TRBJ2-7
V gene: TRBV9
D gene: NA
clone size: NA

CDR3 DNA: TGTGCCAGCCTGGGCCCTTACGAGCAGTACTTC
CDR3 protein: CASLGPYEQYF
J gene: TRBJ2-7
V gene: TRBV25-1
D gene: NA
clone size: few

CDR3 DNA: TGTGCCAGCAGTTTATGGGGAGGGGGTAATCAGCCCCAGCATTTT
CDR3 protein: CASSLWGGGNQPQHF
J gene: TRBJ1-5
V gene: TRBV28
D gene: NA
clone size: NA

CDR3 DNA: TGTGCCAGCATGAAATCAGGGGAAGTCAATCAGCCCCAGCATTTT
CDR3 protein: CASMKSGEVNQPQHF
J gene: TRBJ1-5
V gene: TRBV2
D gene: NA
clone size: NA

CDR3 DNA: TGTGCCAGCAGTTTAACCTACGGCCAAGAGACCCAGTACTTC
CDR3 protein: CASSLTYGQETQYF
J gene: TRBJ2-5
V gene: TRBV28
D gene: NA
clone size: NA

CDR3 DNA: TGTGCCAGCAGCTTAGAATGGCCGGGAGCGGGTGCGGATACGCAGTATTTT
CDR3 protein: CASSLEWPGAGADTQYF
J gene: TRBJ2-3
V gene: TRBV7-2
D gene: NA
clone size: NA

CDR3 DNA: TGTGCCAGCAGTACCGGACTAGCCACAGCCAAAAACATTCAGTACTTC
CDR3 protein: CASSTGLATAKNIQYF
J gene: TRBJ2-4
V gene: TRBV5-4
D gene: TRBD2
clone size: NA

CDR3 DNA: TGTGCCAGCAGCGTAGGTGGCAGGGGCAAATCACCCCTCCACTTT
CDR3 protein: CASSVGGRGKSPLHF
J gene: TRBJ1-6
V gene: TRBV9
D gene: NA
clone size: NA

CDR3 DNA: TGCAGCGTTGCACGGGACTCCTACAATGAGCAGTTCTTC
CDR3 protein: CSVARDSYNEQFF
J gene: TRBJ2-1
V gene: TRBV29-1
D gene: NA
clone size: few

CDR3 DNA: TGTGCCAGCACATACCGACAGGGCTACCTTTGGGGACGCACAGATACGCAGTATTTT
CDR3 protein: CASTYRQGYLWGRTDTQYF
J gene: TRBJ2-3
V gene: TRBV28
D gene: TRBD1
clone size: few

CDR3 DNA: TGTGCCAGCAGTCAGACACTCACCGGCTACACCTTC
CDR3 protein: CASSQTLTGYTF
J gene: TRBJ1-2
V gene: TRBV6-2/TRBV6-3
D gene: NA
clone size: NA

CDR3 DNA: TGTGCCAGCTCACCCACCTTAGCGGGAGGGCAAGATACGCAGTATTTT
CDR3 protein: CASSPTLAGGQDTQYF
J gene: TRBJ2-3
V gene: TRBV18
D gene: TRBD2
clone size: NA

CDR3 DNA: TGTGCCAGCAGTGCCGAGGCTAGCGCGTCCTACGAGCAGTACTTC
CDR3 protein: CASSAEASASYEQYF
J gene: TRBJ2-7
V gene: TRBV2
D gene: NA
clone size: NA

CDR3 DNA: TGTGCCAGCAGCTTAGTCGGGACTAGCGGCCACGAGCAGTACTTC
CDR3 protein: CASSLVGTSGHEQYF
J gene: TRBJ2-7
V gene: TRBV7-2
D gene: TRBD2
clone size: NA

CDR3 DNA: TGTGCCACCAGTGATTTCCCTAGCGGGAGGTACACAGATACGCAGTATTTT
CDR3 protein: CATSDFPSGRYTDTQYF
J gene: TRBJ2-3
V gene: TRBV24-1
D gene: TRBD2
clone size: NA

CDR3 DNA: TGTGCCAGCAGCTTAACGGCCTCTGGGGCCAACGTCCTGACTTTC
CDR3 protein: CASSLTASGANVLTF
J gene: TRBJ2-6
V gene: TRBV7-3
D gene: NA
clone size: NA

CDR3 DNA: TGTGCCAGTAGTCCCCAGGGACTAGCGGGAGGTGGAAACATTCAGTACTTC
CDR3 protein: CASSPQGLAGGGNIQYF
J gene: TRBJ2-4
V gene: TRBV19
D gene: TRBD2
clone size: NA

CDR3 DNA: TGTGCCAGTAGTATGGCCCACATTGGTCACAATGAGCAGTTCTTC
CDR3 protein: CASSMAHIGHNEQFF
J gene: TRBJ2-1
V gene: TRBV19
D gene: NA
clone size: NA